This T cell receptor beta chain appears in the sequencing data of a study of siplizumab effects on memory and regulatory T cells. The study's findings and limits: Major contributors to the alloresponse seemed to be naive T cells, which also appeared more diverse than memory cells. Mappable alloreactive CD4+ clones were on average around 69% Treg-derived with siplizumab, roughly 30% in controls. Roughly 80-96% of proliferating clones (CD4+ or CD8+) could not be assigned a naive or memory phenotype.

The repertoire was sequenced with immunoSEQ multiplex PCR; TCRdb's copy has only in-frame clones and lacks some. Among about 100,000 clones listed, about 91% were seen once. This CDR3 comprises 12 residues. Germline V lookup: CDR1 SGHAT, CDR2 FQNNGV. V shed 0 bases, J shed 10 bases, and the junction held 2 bases outside the gene matches. Notes on this clone: The target antigen is unknown.

The chain recombines TRBV11-2 with TRBJ2-5; 7 bases line up with TRBD1. The sequence came from a human donor in good health. The sample was CD4+ T cells sorted from blood. The CDR3 is CASSLDRGIQYF. The CDR3 DNA sequence: TGTGCCAGCAGCTTAGACAGGGGGATCCAGTACTTC.